This TCR beta chain comes out of a study of blood T cell repertoires in COVID-19. The germline V gene encodes CDR1 LGHDT and CDR2 YNNKEL (reference sequence). Trimming cost V 3 bases and J 11 bases, with 14 bases left between them. This CDR3 has 13 amino acids. Libraries were prepared by immunoSEQ multiplex PCR; TCRdb keeps only in-frame clonotypes and omits some of them. In the table there are about 95,000 clones, about four fifths of which are singletons. V usage is TRBV3-1 (or the pseudogene TRBV3-2) and J usage is TRBJ2-1; D perhaps matches TRBD2 (5 bases). The receptor was isolated from a human donor in a cohort sampled during active COVID-19. Specimen: peripheral blood. Here the CDR3 reads CASSHGYREKQFF. CDR3 coding DNA: TGTGCCAGCAGCCATGGATACCGGGAAAAGCAGTTCTTC.